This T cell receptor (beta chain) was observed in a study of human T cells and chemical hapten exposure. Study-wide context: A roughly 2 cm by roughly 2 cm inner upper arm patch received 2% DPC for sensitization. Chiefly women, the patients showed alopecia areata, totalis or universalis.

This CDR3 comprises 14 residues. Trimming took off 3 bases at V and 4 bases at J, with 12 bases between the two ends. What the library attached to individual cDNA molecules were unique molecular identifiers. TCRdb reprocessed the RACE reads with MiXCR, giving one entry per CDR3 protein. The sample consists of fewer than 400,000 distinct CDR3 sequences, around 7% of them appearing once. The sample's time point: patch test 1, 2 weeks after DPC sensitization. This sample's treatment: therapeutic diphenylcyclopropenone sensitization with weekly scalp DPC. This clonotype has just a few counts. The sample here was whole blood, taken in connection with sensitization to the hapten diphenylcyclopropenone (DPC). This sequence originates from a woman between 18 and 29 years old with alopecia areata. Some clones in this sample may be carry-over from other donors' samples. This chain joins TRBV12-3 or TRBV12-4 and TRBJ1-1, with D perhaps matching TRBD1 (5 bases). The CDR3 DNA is TGTGCCAGCAGTTTTAAACAGGTTTTCACTGAAGCTTTCTTT. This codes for CASSFKQVFTEAFF.